A single sample is the source of the 17 T cell receptor beta chains below, sequenced in a study of T cell repertoires in cytomegalovirus infection. Antigens for these TCRs are unknown. TCRdb recomputed calls from the reads with MiXCR, one row per CDR3 protein. This sample has about 220,000 distinct CDR3 sequences, with around 40% found just once. This sample comprised CD8+ T cells from cultured PBMCs, obtained from culture after CMV antigen stimulation. The receptors were gathered from a human donor in good health (CMV status not recorded). Some clones in this sample may be carry-over from other donors' samples.

The rearrangement uses TRBV6-1 and TRBJ1-1, with a possible D match to TRBD1 (5 bases). This CDR3 contains 16 residues. Germline loops: CDR1 MNHNS, CDR2 SASEGT. With 2 bases removed from V and 1 base from J, the gap between germline ends came to 14 bases. CDR3 sequence: CASSEYVWGGNTEAFF. The DNA for the CDR3 is TGTGCCAGCAGTGAATACGTTTGGGGGGGGAACACTGAAGCTTTCTTT.

This clonotype was found a few times. The V gene is TRBV28, the J gene TRBJ2-3; 10 bases map to TRBD1. Germline V CDR1 and CDR2: MDHEN, SYDVKM. Unmatched junction bases numbered 8, after V lost 5 bases and J lost 3 bases. The CDR3 is made up of 16 amino acids. The CDR3 region has the DNA TGTGCCAGCAGTAGTATGGGACAGGGGTTAACAGATACGCAGTATTTT. Translation: CASSSMGQGLTDTQYF.

The chain couples TRBV27 to TRBJ2-1; D is possibly TRBD2 (6 bases). The CDR3 is 11 amino acids. V lost 2 bases and J lost 14, with 10 bases in between. Germline V gives CDR1 MNHEY, CDR2 SMNVEV (reference sequence). CDR3 nucleotide sequence: TGTGCCAGCAGTTTAGGCGGGGAAGAGTTCTTC. Translated: CASSLGGEEFF.

In its sample, this clonotype was seen a few times. In nucleotides, the CDR3 is TGTGCCAGCAGCTTAACGCAAGGGAATGAGCAGTTCTTC. This encodes CASSLTQGNEQFF. The chain is built from TRBV11-2 and TRBJ2-1; D not resolved. This CDR3 is built from 13 residues. In germline, CDR1 is SGHAT, CDR2 FQNNGV. V was shortened by 2 bases and J by 7 bases, with 9 bases between the two germline ends.

This clonotype was recorded a few times. The CDR3 spells CASSYAPGGWMAYEQYF. The CDR3 DNA sequence: TGTGCCAGCAGTTATGCCCCTGGGGGATGGATGGCTTACGAGCAGTACTTC. V is TRBV6-5 and J is TRBJ2-7, with D perhaps being TRBD1 or TRBD2 (5 bases each). The CDR3 totals 17 residues. The germline V gene has CDR1 MNHEY and CDR2 SVGAGI. Trimming shortened V by 3 bases and J by 4 bases, and 22 bases separated the two germline ends.

The chain uses TRBV4-1 and TRBJ2-3; 10 nucleotides agree with TRBD2. CDR1 MGHRA and CDR2 YSYEKL come from the germline V gene. This CDR3 is built from 17 residues. V lost 4 bases and J lost 4; bases outside the gene matches: 11. The CDR3 nucleotides read TGCGCCAGCAGCCGAGTAGCGGGGGGCCCCAGGGCAGATACGCAGTATTTT. Protein product: CASSRVAGGPRADTQYF.

The chain couples TRBV6-5 to TRBJ2-7; D is perhaps TRBD1 or TRBD2 (5 bases each). Germline V lookup: CDR1 MNHEY, CDR2 SVGAGI. Trimming removed 3 bases from V and 4 bases from J, with 13 bases in between. The CDR3 has 14 amino acids. CDR3 sequence (DNA): TGTGCCAGCAGTTATGGGGGTCCGCCGTACGAGCAGTACTTC. Encoded protein: CASSYGGPPYEQYF.

CDR3 in DNA: TGTGCCAGCAGCTCTCGCCGGGGACTAGCGGGGGGCTACGAGCAGTACTTC. Translation: CASSSRRGLAGGYEQYF. The chain uses TRBV13 and TRBJ2-7; 15 positions match TRBD2. Germline V gene data show CDR1 as PRHDT and CDR2 as FYEKMQ (reference sequence). With 4 bases clipped from V and 3 bases from J, the junction kept 7 bases outside the gene matches. This CDR3 is built from 17 residues.

The rearrangement links TRBV7-8 to TRBJ2-1; the match to TRBD2 covers 15 bases. Trimming removed 5 bases from V and 1 base from J; junction bases left unmatched: 9. CDR3 size: 19 residues. Germline V CDR1 and CDR2: SGHVS, FQNEAQ. CDR3 nucleotide sequence: TGTGCCAGCAGCCGCGGACTAGCGGGAGGGCCTAGGTCCTACAATGAGCAGTTCTTC. Protein: CASSRGLAGGPRSYNEQFF. Based on the CDR3 plus reference TRBV7-8 and TRBJ2-1, the full variable domain is GAGVSQSPRYKVAKRGQDVALRCDPISGHVSLFWYQQALGQGPEFLTYFQNEAQLDKSGLPSDRFFAERPEGSVSTLKIQRTQQEDSAVYLCASSRGLAGGPRSYNEQFFGPGTRLTVL.

V is TRBV5-6 and J is TRBJ1-2; 8 nucleotides align to TRBD1. Losses at the gene ends were 3 bases for V and 8 bases for J; bases not matched to a gene: 9. The CDR3 length is 14 residues. CDR1 is SGHDT and CDR2 is YYEEEE in the germline V gene. CDR3 loop: CASSWDRSRRGYTF. The CDR3 DNA is TGTGCCAGCAGCTGGGACAGGTCGAGAAGGGGCTACACCTTC.

In its sample, this clonotype was seen a few times. The chain couples TRBV20-1 to TRBJ2-5, with D unresolved. The germline CDR1 and CDR2 sequences are DFQATT and SNEGSKA (reference sequence). Trimming took 6 bases from V and 5 from J, leaving 19 bases between them. The CDR3 is made up of 14 amino acids. This CDR3 is CSARSSDGLETQYF. Written as DNA, the CDR3 is TGCAGTGCCCGGTCCTCAGATGGCCTCGAGACCCAGTACTTC.

The chain has TRBV10-3 and TRBJ1-6; 8 nucleotides match TRBD1. This CDR3 region has 15 residues. Looked up from germline, CDR1 is ENHRY and CDR2 is SYGVKD. V was pared by 6 bases and J by 7 bases, with 8 bases of the junction left unmatched. CDR3 residues: CAISPTGERNSPLHF. DNA of the CDR3: TGTGCCATCAGCCCGACAGGGGAAAGGAATTCACCCCTCCACTTT.

Only a few counts were recorded for this clonotype. The V and J genes are TRBV6-6 and TRBJ2-2, with TRBD1 matching 9 bases. V was clipped by 4 bases and J by 1 base; unmatched bases: 4. CDR1 is MNHNY and CDR2 is SVGAGI in the germline V gene (reference sequence). The CDR3 consists of 16 residues. The DNA for the CDR3 is TGTGCCAGCAGTTTACAGGGGGCCTGGAACACCGGGGAGCTGTTTTTT. This sequence encodes CASSLQGAWNTGELFF.

The J gene is TRBJ2-1, the V gene TRBV7-8; the match to TRBD2 covers 10 bases. V was clipped by 3 bases and J by 15 bases; unmatched bases: 8. Per germline, CDR1 SGHVS and CDR2 FQNEAQ. CDR3 length: 13 residues. In nucleotides, the CDR3 is TGTGCCAGCAGCTTTCTAGCGGGAGACCGGCGGTTCTTC. Amino acids: CASSFLAGDRRFF.

The rearrangement links TRBV12-3 or TRBV12-4 to TRBJ2-3; D is unresolved. The V and J ends lost 5 bases and 1 base respectively, with 16 bases between them. CDR3 size: 16 residues. CDR3 DNA sequence: TGTGCCAGCAGTCTATCGTCCGCTGGGGGCACAGATACGCAGTATTTT. It encodes CASSLSSAGGTDTQYF.

The V gene is TRBV12-3 or TRBV12-4, the J gene TRBJ2-7; D is uncertain. Trimming took off 3 bases at V and 2 bases at J, with 8 bases between the two ends. The CDR3 totals 13 residues. The CDR3 sequence: CASSFSRTYEQYF. DNA for the CDR3: TGTGCCAGCAGTTTTTCCAGAACCTACGAGCAGTACTTC.

This clonotype occurred a few times. The V gene is TRBV4-2, the J gene TRBJ2-3; TRBD2 matches 12 bases. The CDR3 totals 19 residues. CDR1 is LGHNA, CDR2 YNFKEQ, per germline. The V and J ends lost 1 base and 2 bases, in that order; junction bases with no gene match: 10. CDR3 amino acids: CASSQVARLAGDITDTQYF. The CDR3 region has the DNA TGTGCCAGCAGCCAAGTTGCCAGACTAGCGGGAGATATCACAGATACGCAGTATTTT.